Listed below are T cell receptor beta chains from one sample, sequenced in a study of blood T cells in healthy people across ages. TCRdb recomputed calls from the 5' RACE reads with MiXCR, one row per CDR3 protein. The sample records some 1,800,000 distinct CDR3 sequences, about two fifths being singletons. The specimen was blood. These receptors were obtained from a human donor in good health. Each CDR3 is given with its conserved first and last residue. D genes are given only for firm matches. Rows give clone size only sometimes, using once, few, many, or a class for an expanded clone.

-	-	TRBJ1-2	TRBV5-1	TGCGCCAGCAGCTTGGCCCAAGTTTCGGACAGCCGAAACTATGGCTACACCTTC	CASSLAQVSDSRNYGYTF
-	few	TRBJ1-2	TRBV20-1	TGCAGTGCTAGGGGGATGGACAAGGTCGGCTTCTATGGCTACACCTTC	CSARGMDKVGFYGYTF
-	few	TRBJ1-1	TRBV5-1	TGCGCCAGCAGCTTACAGGGAGTTGAAGCTTTCTTT	CASSLQGVEAFF
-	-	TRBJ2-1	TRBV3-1	TGTGCCAGCAGCCGCCCGGGGGTCAGCAAACACAATGAGCAGTTCTTC	CASSRPGVSKHNEQFF
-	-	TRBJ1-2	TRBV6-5	TGTGCCAGCAGCGCATTTCCGGGGATGAGCATGCGCTACACCTTC	CASSAFPGMSMRYTF
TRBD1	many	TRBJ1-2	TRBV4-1	TGCGCCAGCAGCGACAGGGTTAGCTATGGCTACACCTTC	CASSDRVSYGYTF
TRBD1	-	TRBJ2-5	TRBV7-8	TGTGCCAGCAGCTTAATGACAGGGGGCGAAGAGACCCAGTACTTC	CASSLMTGGEETQYF
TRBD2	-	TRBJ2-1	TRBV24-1	TGTGCCACCAGTGATTGGGGACTAGCGGGGGCCGACAATGAGCAGTTCTTC	CATSDWGLAGADNEQFF
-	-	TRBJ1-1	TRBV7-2	TGTGCCAGCAGCTTACGGGTAGGGGGGACTGAAGCTTTCTTT	CASSLRVGGTEAFF
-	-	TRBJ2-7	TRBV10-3	TGTGCCATCTGGGACACGACCTACGAGCAGTACTTC	CAIWDTTYEQYF
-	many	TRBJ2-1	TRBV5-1	TGCGCCAGCAGCTTTACTAGGCGGGGCTACAATGAGCAGTTCTTC	CASSFTRRGYNEQFF
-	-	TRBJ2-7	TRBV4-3	TGCGCCAGCAGCCAAGATCCGGGGGTCGAGTACGAGCAGTACTTC	CASSQDPGVEYEQYF
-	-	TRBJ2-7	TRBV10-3	TGTGCCATCAGCGCGGGACGTGACTACGAGCAGTACTTC	CAISAGRDYEQYF
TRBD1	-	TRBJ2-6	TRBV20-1	TGCAGTGCTAGAGGGGGGACAGGGGTTTCCGGGGCCAACGTCCTGACTTTC	CSARGGTGVSGANVLTF
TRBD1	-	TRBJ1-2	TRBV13	TGTGCCAGCAGCTTGGGACAGGTCATCAACTATGGCTACACCTTC	CASSLGQVINYGYTF
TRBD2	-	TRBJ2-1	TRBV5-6	TGTGCCAGCAGCTTGGGTGGAGCGGGGCCCAACAATGAGCAGTTCTTC	CASSLGGAGPNNEQFF
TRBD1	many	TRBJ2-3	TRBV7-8	TGTGCCAGCAGCTTAAGAGCAGGGGGCAGCACAGATACGCAGTATTTT	CASSLRAGGSTDTQYF
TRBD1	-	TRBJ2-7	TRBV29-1	TGCAGCGCCATGACAGGGGAGGACGAGCAGTACTTC	CSAMTGEDEQYF
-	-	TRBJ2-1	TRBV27	TGTGCCAGCAGTTTATTTTGGACGGCCTACAATGAGCAGTTCTTC	CASSLFWTAYNEQFF
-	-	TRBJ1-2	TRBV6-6	TGTGCCAGCAGTTACAACCCCCCTGGCTACACCTTC	CASSYNPPGYTF
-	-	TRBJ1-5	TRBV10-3	TGTGCCATCAGTGAACGGAAGGGCTCGGATCCTAGGGCCCAGCATTTT	CAISERKGSDPRAQHF
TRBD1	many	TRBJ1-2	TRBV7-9	TGTGCCAGCAGCTTTGGGACAGACTATGGCTACACCTTC	CASSFGTDYGYTF
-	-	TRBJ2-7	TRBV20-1	TGCAGTGCTAGACCCGGGGAGTACGGGGTTACCTACGAGCAGTACTTC	CSARPGEYGVTYEQYF
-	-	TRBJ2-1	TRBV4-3	TGCGCCAGCAGCCAAGAGGGTCGAAAGCAGTTCTTC	CASSQEGRKQFF
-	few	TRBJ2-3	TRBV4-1	TGCGCCAGCAGCCAAGTCCTTATACATTCGGCAGATACGCAGTATTTT	CASSQVLIHSADTQYF
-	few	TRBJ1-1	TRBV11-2	TGTGCCAGCAGCTTAGGCACGGACAGAACCTTAGATGAAGCTTTCTTT	CASSLGTDRTLDEAFF
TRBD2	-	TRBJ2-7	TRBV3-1	TGTGCCAGCAGAAACCTAGCGGGGGGGTACGAGCAGTACTTC	CASRNLAGGYEQYF
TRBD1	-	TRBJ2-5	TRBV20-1	TGCAGTGCTAAAAGGGACAGGCCCCGGGAGACCCAGTACTTC	CSAKRDRPRETQYF
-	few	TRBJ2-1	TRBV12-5	TGTGCTAGTGGTTTGATACAGGGACCCTACAATGAGCAGTTCTTC	CASGLIQGPYNEQFF
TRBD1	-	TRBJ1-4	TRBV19	TGTGCCAGTAGTCCCCGGGACAGAGTTAATGAAAAACTGTTTTTT	CASSPRDRVNEKLFF
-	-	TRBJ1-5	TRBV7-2	TGTGCCAGCAGCTCTTCCGGGCTCCAGCATTTT	CASSSSGLQHF